These 5 T cell receptor beta chains were sequenced from one sample in a study of cytomegalovirus exposure and HLA in healthy donors. PCR primers comprised 60 Vbeta and 13 Jbeta primers. TCRdb's copy holds only in-frame clones and misses some; the assay was immunoSEQ multiplex PCR. The table records about 100,000 clones, around 82% of them present only once. Source material: PBMCs. All receptors come from a woman aged 55-70 years in good health and CMV-seronegative.

The gene calls are TRBV5-1 and TRBJ1-2; D is possibly TRBD1 (5 bases). Trimming removed 4 bases from V and 2 bases from J, with 9 bases in between. Per the germline V gene, CDR1 is SGHRS and CDR2 is YFSETQ. The length of the CDR3 is 13 residues. The CDR3 nucleotides are TGCGCCAGCAGCCCGGACAAGAACTATGGCTACACCTTC. Its protein is CASSPDKNYGYTF.

The CDR3 region is CASSRSGFDYGYTF. The CDR3 region has the DNA TGTGCCAGCAGCCGGAGCGGGTTTGACTATGGCTACACCTTC. The V gene is TRBV11-2, the J gene TRBJ1-2; D is undetermined. The CDR3 is made up of 14 amino acids. Germline-derived CDR1 and CDR2 are SGHAT and FQNNGV. Trimming took 5 bases from V and 3 from J, leaving 13 bases between them. The full variable domain, its missing parts supplied by reference TRBV11-2 and TRBJ1-2, is EAGVAQSPRYKIIEKRQSVAFWCNPISGHATLYWYQQILGQGPKLLIQFQNNGVVDDSQLPKDRFSAERLKGVDSTLKIQPAKLEDSAVYLCASSRSGFDYGYTFGSGTRLTVV.

This clone has more than one count but fewer than ten. This chain joins TRBV5-1 and TRBJ2-5, with 9 bases that match TRBD2. With V trimmed by 4 bases and J by 7 bases, 11 bases remained unmatched. In germline, CDR1 is SGHRS, CDR2 YFSETQ. The CDR3 spans 15 residues. In DNA, the CDR3 is TGCGCCAGCAGCCAGGGACTAGCTGGGATGGGGACCCAGTACTTC. Its translation is CASSQGLAGMGTQYF.

This sequence joins TRBV21-1 and TRBJ1-6; the table gives TRBD1 as D, unverified against the DNA. TRBV21-1 is assigned pseudogene status. CDR3 length equals 16 residues. CDR3 coding DNA: TGTGCCAGCAGCAAAGCCGGGACAGGGGATAATTCACCCCTCCACTTT. Translation: CASSKAGTGDNSPLHF.

This clone has more than one count but fewer than ten. The gene calls are TRBV30 and TRBJ1-5; maybe TRBD1 (6 bases). Germline V gene sequence: CDR1 GTSNPN, CDR2 SVGIG (reference sequence). Deletions cut 5 bases from V and 0 bases from J, with 11 bases between. This CDR3 is built from 14 residues. CDR3 bases: TGTGCCTGGCGGCAGGGGTCTAGCAATCAGCCCCAGCATTTT. It specifies CAWRQGSSNQPQHF.